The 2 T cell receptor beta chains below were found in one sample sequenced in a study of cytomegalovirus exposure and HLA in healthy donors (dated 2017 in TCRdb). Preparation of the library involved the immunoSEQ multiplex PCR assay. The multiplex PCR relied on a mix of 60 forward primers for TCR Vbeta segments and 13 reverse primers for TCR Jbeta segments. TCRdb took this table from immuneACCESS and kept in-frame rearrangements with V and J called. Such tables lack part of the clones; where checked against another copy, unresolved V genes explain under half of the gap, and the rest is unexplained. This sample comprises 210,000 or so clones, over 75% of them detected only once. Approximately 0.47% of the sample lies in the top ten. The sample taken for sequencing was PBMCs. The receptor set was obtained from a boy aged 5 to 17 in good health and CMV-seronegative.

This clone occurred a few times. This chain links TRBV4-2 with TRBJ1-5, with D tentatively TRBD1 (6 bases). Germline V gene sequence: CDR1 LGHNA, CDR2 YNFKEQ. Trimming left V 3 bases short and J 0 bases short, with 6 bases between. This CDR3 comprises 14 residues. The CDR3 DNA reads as TGTGCCAGCAGCCAGGACAGTAGCAATCAGCCCCAGCATTTT. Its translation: CASSQDSSNQPQHF.

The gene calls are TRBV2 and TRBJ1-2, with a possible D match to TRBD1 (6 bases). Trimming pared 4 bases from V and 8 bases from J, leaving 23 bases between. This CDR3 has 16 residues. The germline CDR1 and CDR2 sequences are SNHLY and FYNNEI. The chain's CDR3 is CASSALPGESRGGYTF. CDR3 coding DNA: TGTGCCAGCAGTGCCCTGCCAGGGGAATCGAGGGGAGGCTACACCTTC.